These T cell receptor beta chains were read from a single sample in a study of shared clonotypes between healthy human individuals. Assay used: immunoSEQ multiplex PCR; TCRdb lists only in-frame clones, some missing. The repertoire holds 780,000 or so clones, with 55% to 75% as singletons. Material: memory CD4+ T cells sorted from blood. The receptor source for this set is a woman under 40 in good health. The CDR3 runs from the conserved cysteine through the conserved F or W. D genes are given only for firm matches. The listing skips clone size in some rows; elsewhere it reads once, few, many or a size class.

clone_size	v_call	j_call	d_call	cdr3_nt	cdr3_aa
once	TRBV13	TRBJ2-3	TRBD2	TGTGCCAGCAGCTCTCCGGGGCTAGCGGGGCCTTCTAGCACAGATACGCAGTATTTT	CASSSPGLAGPSSTDTQYF
NA	TRBV29-1	TRBJ2-7	TRBD1	TGCAGCGTGACAGGGGAGGCCTACGAGCAGTACTTC	CSVTGEAYEQYF
NA	TRBV30	TRBJ1-2	NA	TGTGCCTGGAGGCCCGGGAGCGAAGGCTACACCTTC	CAWRPGSEGYTF
few	TRBV28	TRBJ1-2	NA	TGTGCCAGCAAGGTTGGGGTCTGGTCCAGCTATGGCTACACCTTC	CASKVGVWSSYGYTF
NA	TRBV14	TRBJ1-1	TRBD1	TGTGCCAGCAGCCAAGGAAACAGGGGAGGGTTAGCTTTCTTT	CASSQGNRGGLAFF
NA	TRBV19	TRBJ1-2	NA	TGTGCCAGTAGTATTCAGACGTATGGTGACTACACCTTC	CASSIQTYGDYTF
NA	TRBV5-1	TRBJ2-1	TRBD2	TGCGCCAGCAGCTTGAAGGTGGCTAGCGGGAACCCCTTCTCCTACAATGAGCAGTTCTTC	CASSLKVASGNPFSYNEQFF
once	TRBV27	TRBJ2-6	NA	TGTGCCAGCAGCGGGACGGGCCAGTCTGGGGCCAACGTCCTGACTTTC	CASSGTGQSGANVLTF
NA	TRBV28	TRBJ1-1	NA	TGTGCCAGCACCAAGGGAGGGGGATTAGAAGCTTTCTTT	CASTKGGGLEAFF
NA	TRBV27	TRBJ1-4	NA	TGTGCCAGCAGTTTATCGTTGACCCGGAAAGAAAAACTGTTTTTT	CASSLSLTRKEKLFF
once	TRBV18	TRBJ2-1	TRBD1	TGTGCCAGCTCGCCCGACAGGGGGGGCTACAATGAGCAGTTCTTC	CASSPDRGGYNEQFF
NA	TRBV28	TRBJ1-5	NA	TGTGCCAGCAGTCCGACCGGACGATGGGGCAATCAGCCCCAGCATTTT	CASSPTGRWGNQPQHF
NA	TRBV5-8	TRBJ1-5	TRBD1	TGTGCCAGCAGCTTGGGGACAGGGGTGCAGCCCCAGCATTTT	CASSLGTGVQPQHF
NA	TRBV18	TRBJ2-5	NA	TGTGCCAGCTCAAATGCGGGCCAGGGGCGTAAAACCCAGTACTTC	CASSNAGQGRKTQYF
few	TRBV5-1	TRBJ1-4	NA	TGCGCCAGCAGCATACAGGGAGTCTCTAATGAAAAACTGTTTTTT	CASSIQGVSNEKLFF
NA	TRBV25-1	TRBJ1-1	NA	TGTGCCAGCAGTGACCGCGGGAATGGGGTCACTGAAGCTTTCTTT	CASSDRGNGVTEAFF
NA	TRBV11-2	TRBJ2-5	TRBD2	TGTGCCAGCAGCTCGCCCGGGACTAGGGCTAACTTC	CASSSPGTRANF
NA	TRBV7-9	TRBJ1-4	NA	TGTGCCAGCAGCTTATCCCAGGGGTCTAATGAAAAACTGTTTTTT	CASSLSQGSNEKLFF
NA	TRBV2	TRBJ1-1	NA	TGTGCCAGCAGTTTATTGACATCCTTGAACACTGAAGCTTTCTTT	CASSLLTSLNTEAFF
NA	TRBV5-1	TRBJ2-1	NA	TGCGCCAGCAGCTTGTCCCATGGGGGCTACAATGAGCAGTTCTTC	CASSLSHGGYNEQFF
many	TRBV21-1	TRBJ2-3	NA	TGTGCCAGCAGCAAACTTCAGCGGCCCCCTAGCACAGATACGCAGTATTTT	CASSKLQRPPSTDTQYF
NA	TRBV30	TRBJ2-1	NA	TGTGCCTGGAGTGTACTAATCGAGAATGAGCAGTTCTTC	CAWSVLIENEQFF
NA	TRBV11-1	TRBJ2-7	TRBD1	TGTGCCAGCAGCTTAGGAAAGACAGGGACCCGTTCCTACGAGCAGTACTTC	CASSLGKTGTRSYEQYF
NA	TRBV7-2	TRBJ2-7	NA	TGTGCCAGCAGACAACAGGGAGACTCCTACGAGCAGTACTTC	CASRQQGDSYEQYF
NA	TRBV5-6	TRBJ2-7	NA	TGTGCCAGCAGCCGCATCAAGGGCCACGAGCAGTACTTC	CASSRIKGHEQYF
NA	TRBV10-3	TRBJ1-4	TRBD1	TGTGCCATCAGAGACAGGGGGCCGAATGAAAAACTGTTTTTT	CAIRDRGPNEKLFF
NA	TRBV4-2	TRBJ2-1	NA	TGTGCCAGCAGCCAAGGTGAAGGACCAGTCTTCTTC	CASSQGEGPVFF
NA	TRBV10-1	TRBJ2-3	NA	TGCGCCAGCAGTAAGGACTCAGAAGAGACAGATACGCAGTATTTT	CASSKDSEETDTQYF
NA	TRBV30	TRBJ1-3	TRBD1	TGTGCCTGGAGTTTTGGACAGGGGTCTGGAAACACCATATATTTT	CAWSFGQGSGNTIYF